This T cell receptor (beta chain) stems from a study of cytomegalovirus exposure and HLA in healthy donors. It was with 60 Vbeta and 13 Jbeta primers that the PCR ran. The method was immunoSEQ multiplex PCR; TCRdb's version includes in-frame clones alone and lacks a portion of them. The table records about 130,000 clones, approximately 74% of them present only once. Study results and limitations: The records held CMV serostatus as the only immune exposure information. According to the study, 160 or so TCR beta chains were cytomegalovirus-associated. In vitro confirmation showed three CMV-associated chains to be CMV antigen specific. When analyzed later, a missense DCLRE1C variant was found to be linked to TCR beta V- and J-gene trimming.

Germline loops: CDR1 SEHNR, CDR2 FQNEAQ (reference sequence). The CDR3 spans 17 residues. Trimming shortened V by 2 bases and J by 6 bases, and 20 bases separated the two germline ends. This clone was found a few times. Antigen: not known. This receptor was obtained from a young man in good health and CMV-seropositive. The J gene is TRBJ2-1, the V gene TRBV7-9, with D possibly TRBD1 on 6 matching bases. The sequenced material came from PBMCs. CDR3 nucleotide sequence: TGTGCCAGCAGCTTATTTCAGGGGAGCTACCCCCGCAATGAGCAGTTCTTC. It yields the protein CASSLFQGSYPRNEQFF. The full variable domain, its missing parts supplied by reference TRBV7-9 and TRBJ2-1, is DTGVSQNPRHKITKRGQNVTFRCDPISEHNRLYWYRQTLGQGPEFLTYFQNEAQLEKSRLLSDRFSAERPKGSFSTLEIQRTEQGDSAMYLCASSLFQGSYPRNEQFFGPGTRLTVL.